These T cell receptor beta chains were read from a single sample in a study of blood T cell repertoires in COVID-19. Sequencing was performed with immunoSEQ multiplex PCR; in TCRdb, only in-frame clones are kept and a portion is missing. The sample gives 140,000 to 150,000 clones, 60% to 85% of which show up once; roughly 15% is in the top ten. Sequencing used peripheral blood. The receptors shown here come from a middle-aged man with acute or convalescent COVID-19. The CDR3 runs from the conserved cysteine through the conserved F or W. The order of the fields is D gene, J gene, V gene, clone size, CDR3 protein, CDR3 DNA. The D gene is left open where the match is weak. Where a row states a size, it is once, few, many or the class of an expanded clone; other rows omit it.

TRBD2	TRBJ2-5	TRBV3-1/TRBV3-2	-	CASSQDGSSGGEETQYF	TGTGCCAGCAGCCAAGATGGGTCTAGCGGGGGGGAGGAGACCCAGTACTTC
-	TRBJ1-2	TRBV6-5	-	CASSPNLLGNYGYTF	TGTGCCAGCAGTCCTAACCTTCTGGGCAACTATGGCTACACCTTC
-	TRBJ1-4	TRBV9	-	CASSVDSDNEKLFF	TGTGCCAGCAGCGTGGACAGCGACAATGAAAAACTGTTTTTT
TRBD1	TRBJ1-6	TRBV5-5	-	CASSLDFPGQGGPPLHF	TGTGCCAGCAGCTTGGATTTCCCGGGACAGGGGGGGCCACCCCTCCACTTT
TRBD2	TRBJ2-5	TRBV3-1/TRBV3-2	-	CASRRTSGGPETQYF	TGTGCCAGCAGACGGACTAGCGGGGGACCGGAGACCCAGTACTTC
TRBD2	TRBJ2-3	TRBV19	-	CASSLSGGYFDTQYF	TGTGCCAGTTCCCTTAGCGGGGGGTACTTCGATACGCAGTATTTT
TRBD2	TRBJ2-7	TRBV5-4	-	CASSTGTSNEQYF	TGTGCCAGCAGCACCGGGACTAGCAACGAGCAGTACTTC
-	TRBJ2-1	TRBV4-2	-	CASSQDRDNEQFF	TGTGCCAGCAGCCAAGATCGGGACAATGAGCAGTTCTTC
TRBD1	TRBJ1-2	TRBV29-1	few	CSVFEPGQGADGYTF	TGCAGCGTTTTTGAACCGGGACAGGGGGCGGATGGCTACACCTTC
TRBD1	TRBJ1-5	TRBV5-1	few	CASSLGTGTQPQHF	TGCGCCAGCAGCTTGGGGACAGGGACACAGCCCCAGCATTTT
-	TRBJ1-1	TRBV27	-	CASSAMDGMTAFF	TGTGCCAGCAGTGCAATGGACGGGATGACGGCTTTCTTT
-	TRBJ1-1	TRBV6-1	-	CATNSPQQGNTEAFF	TGTGCCACCAATTCCCCGCAACAGGGGAACACTGAAGCTTTCTTT
-	TRBJ1-2	TRBV9	few	CASSVGGGYGYTF	TGTGCCAGCAGCGTAGGAGGAGGGTATGGCTACACCTTC
-	TRBJ1-2	TRBV21-1	-	CASSTRERDRAGGVSYGYTF	TGTGCCAGCTCAACAAGGGAGCGGGACAGGGCTGGGGGAGTCTCCTATGGCTACACCTTC
TRBD1	TRBJ2-5	TRBV12-5	-	CASGPGTGQETQYF	TGTGCTAGTGGACCCGGGACAGGCCAAGAGACCCAGTACTTC
-	TRBJ2-5	TRBV7-3	-	CASSLLGRGVQETQYF	TGTGCCAGCAGCTTATTGGGCAGGGGAGTTCAAGAGACCCAGTACTTC
-	TRBJ2-1	TRBV6-5	-	CASSKRGLPYNEQFF	TGTGCCAGCAGCAAGAGGGGACTCCCCTACAATGAGCAGTTCTTC
TRBD1	TRBJ1-6	TRBV5-6	-	CASSFVDRTENSPLHF	TGTGCCAGCAGCTTCGTGGACAGGACTGAGAATTCACCCCTCCACTTT
TRBD1	TRBJ1-1	TRBV7-9	-	CASSSSTGNPEAFF	TGTGCCAGCAGCTCCTCGACAGGGAACCCTGAAGCTTTCTTT
-	TRBJ1-2	TRBV19	-	CASSIDDLRVNYGYTF	TGTGCCAGTAGTATAGACGACCTCAGGGTTAACTATGGCTACACCTTC
-	TRBJ2-1	TRBV5-1	-	CASSPVSYNEQFF	TGCGCCAGCAGCCCCGTGTCCTACAATGAGCAGTTCTTC
TRBD1	TRBJ1-2	TRBV24-1	-	CATSADRGGYTF	TGTGCCACCAGTGCCGACAGGGGAGGCTACACCTTC
-	TRBJ1-4	TRBV7-2	-	CASSLVGAPDEKLFF	TGTGCCAGCAGCTTAGTAGGGGCCCCCGATGAAAAACTGTTTTTT
TRBD2	TRBJ2-2	TRBV19	-	CASRGLAGGHNTGELFF	TGTGCCAGTAGGGGACTAGCGGGGGGGCACAACACCGGGGAGCTGTTTTTT
-	TRBJ1-3	TRBV5-6	-	CASSLLSGLGGNTIYF	TGTGCCAGCAGCTTGTTGAGCGGGCTAGGGGGAAACACCATATATTTT
-	TRBJ2-5	TRBV29-1	-	CSGYRGGETQYF	TGCAGTGGGTACAGGGGAGGAGAGACCCAGTACTTC
TRBD2	TRBJ2-5	TRBV7-6	many	CASSLAAGGETQYF	TGTGCCAGCAGCTTAGCAGCGGGGGGGGAGACCCAGTACTTC
-	TRBJ1-3	TRBV6-5	-	CASVPSAGNTIYF	TGTGCCAGCGTCCCCTCGGCTGGAAACACCATATATTTT
-	TRBJ2-1	TRBV6-1	-	CASSEAEVREQFF	TGTGCCAGCAGTGAAGCGGAGGTGAGGGAGCAGTTCTTC
TRBD1	TRBJ2-1	TRBV6-5	-	CATKQGQSSYNEQFF	TGTGCCACAAAACAGGGGCAAAGCTCCTACAATGAGCAGTTCTTC
TRBD1	TRBJ1-5	TRBV6-1	-	CASSGGTGGRDGTQPQHF	TGTGCCAGCAGTGGGGGGACAGGGGGTAGGGACGGAACTCAGCCCCAGCATTTT
TRBD1	TRBJ1-1	TRBV5-1	few	CASSYGQGWATEAFF	TGCGCCAGCAGCTACGGACAGGGGTGGGCCACTGAAGCTTTCTTT
TRBD2	TRBJ2-3	TRBV6-1	-	CASSEDGGADTQYF	TGTGCCAGCAGTGAAGATGGGGGGGCAGATACGCAGTATTTT
TRBD1	TRBJ1-2	TRBV6-5	-	CASSTGDFGYTF	TGTGCCAGCAGTACAGGGGACTTTGGCTACACCTTC
-	TRBJ1-3	TRBV14	few	CASSPYRTAGNTIYF	TGTGCCAGCAGCCCCTATCGGACAGCTGGAAACACCATATATTTT
TRBD2	TRBJ2-3	TRBV28	few	CASSLRPGGTDTQYF	TGTGCCAGCAGTTTAAGACCGGGGGGTACAGATACGCAGTATTTT
-	TRBJ2-6	TRBV2	-	CASLRESGANVLTF	TGTGCCTCATTACGGGAGTCTGGGGCCAACGTCCTGACTTTC
-	TRBJ1-1	TRBV2	-	CASSLGQNTEAFF	TGTGCCAGCAGTCTGGGACAGAACACTGAAGCTTTCTTT
TRBD1	TRBJ1-6	TRBV14	-	CASSQGRVTGTSPLHF	TGTGCCAGCAGCCAAGGACGAGTGACAGGGACTTCACCCCTCCACTTT
-	TRBJ2-2	TRBV3-1/TRBV3-2	-	CASSPGTFENTGELFF	TGTGCCAGCAGCCCGGGGACATTCGAGAACACCGGGGAGCTGTTTTTT
TRBD1	TRBJ1-6	TRBV2	-	CASRTGVRNSPLHF	TGTGCCAGCAGGACAGGGGTGCGGAATTCACCCCTCCACTTT
TRBD2	TRBJ2-5	TRBV30	once	CAWRTSGGAETQYF	TGTGCCTGGAGAACCAGCGGGGGGGCCGAGACCCAGTACTTC
TRBD1	TRBJ1-4	TRBV27	few	CASRTQGLPEKLFF	TGTGCCAGCAGGACACAGGGGTTACCCGAAAAACTGTTTTTT